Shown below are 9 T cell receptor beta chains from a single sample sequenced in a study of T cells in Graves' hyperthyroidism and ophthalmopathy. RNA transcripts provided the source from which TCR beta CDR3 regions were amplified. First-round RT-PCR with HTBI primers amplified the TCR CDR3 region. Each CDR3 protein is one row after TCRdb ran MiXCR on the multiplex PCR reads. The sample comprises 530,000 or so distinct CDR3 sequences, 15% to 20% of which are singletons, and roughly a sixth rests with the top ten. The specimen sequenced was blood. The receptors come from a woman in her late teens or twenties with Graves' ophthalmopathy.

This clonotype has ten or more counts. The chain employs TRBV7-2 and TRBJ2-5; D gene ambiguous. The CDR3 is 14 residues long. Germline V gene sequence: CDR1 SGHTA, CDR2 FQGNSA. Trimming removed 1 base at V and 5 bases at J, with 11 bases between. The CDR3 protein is CASSLVGPLETQYF. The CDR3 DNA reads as TGTGCCAGCAGCTTAGTTGGACCCTTGGAGACCCAGTACTTC.

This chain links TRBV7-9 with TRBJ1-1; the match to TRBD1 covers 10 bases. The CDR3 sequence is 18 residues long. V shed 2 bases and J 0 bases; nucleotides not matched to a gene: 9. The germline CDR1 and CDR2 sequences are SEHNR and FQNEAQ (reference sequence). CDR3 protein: CASSLLGQGIGMNTEAFF. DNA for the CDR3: TGTGCCAGCAGCTTATTGGGACAGGGGATTGGAATGAACACTGAAGCTTTCTTT.

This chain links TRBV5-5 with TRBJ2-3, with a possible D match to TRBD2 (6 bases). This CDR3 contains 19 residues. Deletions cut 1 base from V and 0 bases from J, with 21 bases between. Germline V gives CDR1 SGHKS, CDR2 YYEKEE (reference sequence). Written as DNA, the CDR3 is TGTGCCAGCAGCTTGTCGCTGGGTAGCGGAGCAACTAGCACAGATACGCAGTATTTT. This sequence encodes CASSLSLGSGATSTDTQYF.

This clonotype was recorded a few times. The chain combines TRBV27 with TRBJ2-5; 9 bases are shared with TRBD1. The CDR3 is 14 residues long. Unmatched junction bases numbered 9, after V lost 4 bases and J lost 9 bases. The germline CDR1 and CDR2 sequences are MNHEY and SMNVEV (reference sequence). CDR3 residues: CASSSAGTGSSQYF. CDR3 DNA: TGTGCCAGCAGTTCTGCGGGGACAGGGTCATCCCAGTACTTC.

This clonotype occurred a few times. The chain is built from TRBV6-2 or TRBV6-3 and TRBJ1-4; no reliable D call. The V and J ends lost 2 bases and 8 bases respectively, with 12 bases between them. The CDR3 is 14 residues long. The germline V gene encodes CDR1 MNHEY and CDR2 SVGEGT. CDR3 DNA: TGTGCCAGCAGTTACGGCCAGATGGGAGAAAAACTGTTTTTT. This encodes CASSYGQMGEKLFF.

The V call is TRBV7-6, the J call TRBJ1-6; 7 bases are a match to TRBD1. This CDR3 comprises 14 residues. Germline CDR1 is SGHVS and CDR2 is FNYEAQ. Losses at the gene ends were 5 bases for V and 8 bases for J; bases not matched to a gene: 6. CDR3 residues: CASSPRDSHSPLHF. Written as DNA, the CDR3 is TGTGCCAGCAGCCCCCGGGACAGCCATTCACCCCTCCACTTT.

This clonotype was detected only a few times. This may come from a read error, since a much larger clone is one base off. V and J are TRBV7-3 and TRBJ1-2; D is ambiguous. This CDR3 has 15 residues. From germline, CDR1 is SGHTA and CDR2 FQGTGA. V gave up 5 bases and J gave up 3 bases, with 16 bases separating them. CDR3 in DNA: TGTGCCAGCAGCCCCCTCGGGTCCGTGCACTATGGCTACACCTTC. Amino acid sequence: CASSPLGSVHYGYTF.

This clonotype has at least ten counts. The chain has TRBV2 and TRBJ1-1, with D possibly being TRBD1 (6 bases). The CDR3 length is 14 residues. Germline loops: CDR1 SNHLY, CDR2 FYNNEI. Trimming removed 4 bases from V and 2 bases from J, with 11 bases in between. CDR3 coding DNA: TGTGCCAGCAGTGCGGACAGACTCAACACTGAAGCTTTCTTT. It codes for CASSADRLNTEAFF.

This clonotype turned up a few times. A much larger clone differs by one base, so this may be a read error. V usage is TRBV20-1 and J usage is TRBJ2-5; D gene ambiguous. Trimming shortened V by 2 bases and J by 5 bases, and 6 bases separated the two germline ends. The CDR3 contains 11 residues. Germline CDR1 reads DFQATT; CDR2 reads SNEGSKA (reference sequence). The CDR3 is CSARMGETQYF. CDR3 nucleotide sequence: TGCAGTGCTAGAATGGGGGAGACCCAGTACTTC.